This T cell receptor beta chain was obtained from a study of T cells in localized non-small cell lung cancer. Libraries were prepared by immunoSEQ multiplex PCR; TCRdb keeps only in-frame clonotypes and omits some of them. Of roughly 72,000 clones listed, around 85% are singletons. Per germline, CDR1 MNHNY and CDR2 SVGAGI (reference sequence). V trimming: 2 bases; J trimming: 6 bases; junction bases outside the gene matches: 7. The CDR3 is 15 residues long. Findings and limits, study-wide: When the top 100 tumor clones were examined, a median 57 of them also appeared in the adjacent lung, which was paired and uninvolved.

In regard to this clone: Its antigen remains unidentified.

This specimen consisted of peripheral blood, obtained before any cancer treatment. The chain recombines TRBV6-6 with TRBJ2-5; 9 bases map to TRBD2. This TCR was recovered from a male donor at least 60 years old with stage III squamous cell lung carcinoma. The CDR3 loop is CASSYLAGGDKTQYF. The CDR3 nucleotides are TGTGCCAGCAGTTACCTGGCGGGGGGGGATAAGACCCAGTACTTC.